These 22 T cell receptor beta chains came from one sample sequenced in a study of T cells after yellow fever vaccination. TCRdb reprocessed the 5' RACE reads via MiXCR and lists one record per CDR3 protein. The sample records about 360,000 distinct CDR3 sequences, over 5% being singletons. The sample in question was PBMCs, obtained 5 days after the yellow fever booster vaccination. The receptors come from a man between 25 and 39 years old who received the YFV17D yellow fever vaccine.

The table lists this clonotype with a few counts. The chain joins TRBV15 to TRBJ2-7; no reliable D call. V shed 0 bases and J shed 6 bases, with 9 bases lying between them. CDR1 is LNHNV and CDR2 is YYDKDF in the germline V gene (reference sequence). This CDR3 region has 13 residues. The CDR3 nucleotides read TGTGCCACCAGCAGAGAATCGTGGGGCGAGCAGTACTTC. Its protein is CATSRESWGEQYF.

The gene calls are TRBV4-1 and TRBJ2-1; TRBD2 might be the D (6 bases). Germline values: CDR1 MGHRA, CDR2 YSYEKL. Between the trimmed V and J ends, which lost 0 bases and 6 bases, there was a span of 15 bases. The CDR3 is made up of 16 amino acids. Written as DNA, the CDR3 is TGCGCCAGCAGCCAAGACAAGGCGGCCGGGGGCAATGAGCAGTTCTTC. Its protein is CASSQDKAAGGNEQFF.

This clonotype was found many times. The chain joins TRBV10-1 to TRBJ2-5; 11 bases align to TRBD2. This CDR3 has 13 residues. V lost 8 bases, J lost 4 bases, and 3 bases stayed unmatched. From germline, CDR1 is WNHNN and CDR2 SYGVQD (reference sequence). The CDR3 spells CASPTSGIETQYF. DNA for the CDR3: TGCGCCAGCCCGACTAGCGGGATAGAGACCCAGTACTTC.

In its sample, this clonotype was seen a few times. The chain combines TRBV12-3 or TRBV12-4 with TRBJ2-7; 7 nucleotides line up with TRBD1. There are 21 residues in the CDR3. The V and J ends lost 1 base and 0 bases, in that order; junction bases with no gene match: 21. For the CDR3, the DNA is TGTGCCAGCAGTTTAGAGAGTTCGGGGACAGTGGCCCGTTGCCTCTCCTACGAGCAGTACTTC. It encodes CASSLESSGTVARCLSYEQYF.

Ten or more counts support this clonotype. This chain links TRBV4-3 with TRBJ2-7; D may be TRBD1 (6 bases). Germline V gene data show CDR1 as LGHNA and CDR2 as YSLEER. Trimming took 1 base from V and 2 from J, leaving 9 bases between them. The length of the CDR3 is 14 residues. This CDR3 is CASSQGQAAYEQYF. CDR3 nucleotides: TGCGCCAGCAGCCAAGGACAGGCGGCCTACGAGCAGTACTTC.

This clonotype was picked up a small number of times. The chain links TRBV6-2 or TRBV6-3 to TRBJ2-7; 7 nucleotides line up with TRBD1. The CDR3 extends over 15 amino acids. Germline CDR1 MNHEY, CDR2 SVGEGT. Trimming at V came to 7 bases and at J to 0 bases, leaving 9 bases not matched to a gene. The CDR3 DNA is TGTGCCAGCAATGGTTACAGGGGAGCCTCCTACGAGCAGTACTTC. Protein sequence: CASNGYRGASYEQYF.

V usage is TRBV20-1 and J usage is TRBJ2-1, with 9 bases lining up with TRBD2. V was pared by 5 bases and J by 8 bases, with 10 bases of the junction left unmatched. CDR1 and CDR2 from the germline V gene are DFQATT and SNEGSKA (reference sequence). The CDR3 runs 14 residues. CDR3 sequence: CSAATSGPYHEQFF. The CDR3 DNA follows: TGCAGTGCTGCCACTAGCGGGCCATACCATGAGCAGTTCTTC.

This clonotype was observed many times. The V and J genes are TRBV7-2 and TRBJ2-4, with TRBD1 matching over 8 bases. The CDR3 contains 14 residues. CDR1 SGHTA and CDR2 FQGNSA come from the germline V gene. Losses at the gene ends were 6 bases for V and 7 bases for J; bases not matched to a gene: 8. CDR3 residues: CASSERQGRNIQYF. The CDR3 region has the DNA TGTGCCAGCAGTGAGCGACAGGGGAGGAACATTCAGTACTTC.

This rearrangement joins TRBV7-9 to TRBJ2-7; possibly TRBD1 or TRBD2 for D (5 bases each). Germline V lookup: CDR1 SEHNR, CDR2 FQNEAQ (reference sequence). The CDR3 has 13 amino acids. Between the trimmed V and J ends, which lost 6 bases and 3 bases, there was a span of 12 bases. In DNA form, the CDR3 reads TGTGCCAGCAGATCGGGACCTGGCTACGAGCAGTACTTC. This codes for CASRSGPGYEQYF.

The chain employs TRBV18 and TRBJ1-5, with D possibly matching TRBD1 (6 bases). Germline V lookup: CDR1 KGHSH, CDR2 LQKENI. CDR3 length: 17 amino acids. Trimming removed 4 bases from V and 0 bases from J, with 16 bases in between. CDR3 sequence reads: CASSQLPGVYSNQPQHF. CDR3 in DNA: TGTGCCAGCTCACAACTCCCAGGGGTCTATAGCAATCAGCCCCAGCATTTT.

This clonotype was seen many times. The J gene is TRBJ1-5, the V gene TRBV24-1, with D perhaps TRBD1 (5 bases). Germline loops: CDR1 KGHDR, CDR2 SFDVKD. The V end was cut by 3 bases, the J end by 3 bases, with 14 bases between. There are 16 residues in the CDR3. CDR3 protein: CATSDGDASSNQPQHF. CDR3 in DNA: TGTGCCACCAGTGATGGGGACGCGTCCTCCAATCAGCCCCAGCATTTT.

There are many counts of this clonotype. The chain has TRBV12-3 or TRBV12-4 and TRBJ2-7; D not certain. The CDR3 is 13 residues long. The V end was cut by 4 bases, the J end by 2 bases, with 9 bases between. The CDR3 protein is CASSYPGPYEQYF. For the CDR3, the DNA is TGTGCCAGCAGTTACCCCGGGCCCTACGAGCAGTACTTC.

V and J are TRBV5-1 and TRBJ2-5; 10 nucleotides align to TRBD1. Germline V gene lookup returns CDR1 SGHRS and CDR2 YFSETQ. Trimming at V came to 4 bases and at J to 1 base, leaving 7 bases not matched to a gene. The CDR3 runs 16 residues. CDR3 sequence (DNA): TGCGCCAGCAGCCTTTGGACAGGGGGACTCCAAGAGACCCAGTACTTC. Translation gives CASSLWTGGLQETQYF.

This clonotype occurred a few times. This chain links TRBV20-1 with TRBJ2-7, with 7 bases lining up with TRBD2. This CDR3 region has 15 residues. V lost 1 base, J lost 2 bases, and 8 bases stayed unmatched. Germline-derived CDR1 and CDR2 are DFQATT and SNEGSKA (reference sequence). The CDR3 region has the DNA TGCAGTGCTAGAGTGTCTAGCGGTACTACCTACGAGCAGTACTTC. Its protein product is CSARVSSGTTYEQYF.

This chain joins TRBV5-4 and TRBJ1-6; D not resolved. There are 12 residues in the CDR3. Germline CDR1 reads SGHNT; CDR2 reads YYREEE (reference sequence). The V end was cut by 0 bases, the J end by 9 bases, with 4 bases between. The CDR3 is CASSLDGSPLHF. The CDR3 nucleotides are TGTGCCAGCAGCTTGGATGGTTCACCCCTCCACTTT. The entire variable domain, with the rest obtained from reference TRBV5-4 and TRBJ1-6, is as follows: ETGVTQSPTHLIKTRGQQVTLRCSSQSGHNTVSWYQQALGQGPQFIFQYYREEENGRGNFPPRFSGLQFPNYSSELNVNALELDDSALYLCASSLDGSPLHFGNGTRLTVT.

This clonotype was picked up many times. The chain combines TRBV7-8 with TRBJ2-7; 7 nucleotides align to TRBD2. Germline V lookup: CDR1 SGHVS, CDR2 FQNEAQ. The CDR3 contains 15 residues. V shed 5 bases, J shed 6 bases, and the junction held 13 bases outside the gene matches. CDR3 nucleotide sequence: TGTGCCAGCAGCATACTTTCCAGCGGGAAGGGCGAGCAGTACTTC. Its protein is CASSILSSGKGEQYF. Full variable domain (outside the CDR3, taken from reference TRBV7-8 and TRBJ2-7): GAGVSQSPRYKVAKRGQDVALRCDPISGHVSLFWYQQALGQGPEFLTYFQNEAQLDKSGLPSDRFFAERPEGSVSTLKIQRTQQEDSAVYLCASSILSSGKGEQYFGPGTRLTVT.

This clonotype turned up a few times. The chain is built from TRBV5-1 and TRBJ2-3, with D tentatively TRBD1 or TRBD2 (5 bases each). Deletions cut 4 bases from V and 3 bases from J, with 30 bases between. CDR1 is SGHRS, CDR2 YFSETQ, per germline. The CDR3 has 20 amino acids. CDR3 nucleotides: TGCGCCAGCAGCACCGTAATCGTGGGGGACGGCATAAATTGGACAGATACGCAGTATTTT. Translating it yields CASSTVIVGDGINWTDTQYF. Based on the CDR3 plus reference TRBV5-1 and TRBJ2-3, the full variable domain is KAGVTQTPRYLIKTRGQQVTLSCSPISGHRSVSWYQQTPGQGLQFLFEYFSETQRNKGNFPGRFSGRQFSNSRSEMNVSTLELGDSALYLCASSTVIVGDGINWTDTQYFGPGTRLTVL.

The chain carries TRBV19 and TRBJ2-7; 8 bases match TRBD1. J lost 3 bases, V lost 3 bases, and 7 bases had no gene match. The CDR3 is 15 amino acids. CDR1 is LNHDA and CDR2 is SQIVND in the germline V gene (reference sequence). CDR3 in DNA: TGTGCCAGTAGTATCGGGGCCAGGGGGCTCTACGAGCAGTACTTC. Protein sequence: CASSIGARGLYEQYF.

Ten or more counts support this clonotype. V usage is TRBV4-3 and J usage is TRBJ2-3; D might be TRBD1 (6 bases). From germline, CDR1 is LGHNA and CDR2 YSLEER. The CDR3 contains 15 residues. The V end was cut by 0 bases, the J end by 4 bases, with 11 bases between. The CDR3 region has the DNA TGCGCCAGCAGCCAAGAATATACAGGGCCAGATACGCAGTATTTT. Translating it yields CASSQEYTGPDTQYF.

This CDR3 is CASSSIRDTGYQETQYF. CDR3 DNA: TGTGCCAGCAGTTCCATCCGGGACACTGGGTACCAAGAGACCCAGTACTTC. The chain links TRBV27 to TRBJ2-5, with D possibly being TRBD1 (6 bases). The CDR3 covers 17 residues. Germline V gene sequence: CDR1 MNHEY, CDR2 SMNVEV (reference sequence). Trimming stripped 4 bases from V and 0 bases from J, with 18 bases between.

This clonotype was counted a few times. The chain uses TRBV11-2 and TRBJ2-7; D uncertain. The germline CDR1 and CDR2 sequences are SGHAT and FQNNGV. V lost 8 bases to trimming and J lost 3 bases, with 5 bases between them. This CDR3 region has 10 residues. CDR3 loop: CASGLYEQYF. The CDR3 bases are TGTGCCAGCGGCCTCTACGAGCAGTACTTC.

This clonotype was counted ten times or more. The chain carries TRBV9 and TRBJ1-4; no clear D. Trimming shortened V by 9 bases and J by 8 bases, and 26 bases separated the two germline ends. The V gene's germline CDR1 is SGDLS and CDR2 YYNGEE. This CDR3 region has 16 residues. The CDR3 spells CATRPPWWRVNEKLFF. In DNA, the CDR3 is TGTGCCACCCGCCCCCCGTGGTGGAGGGTAAACGAAAAACTGTTTTTT.